The source of this T cell receptor (beta chain) is a study of T-cell reconstitution after alpha-beta-depleted transplantation in children. V dropped 5 bases and J dropped 0 bases, with 17 bases sitting between them. From germline, CDR1 is DFQATT and CDR2 SNEGSKA (reference sequence). The CDR3 loop spans 16 amino acids. TCRbeta library construction was performed incorporating unique molecular identifiers. TCRdb reprocessed the PCR reads via MiXCR and lists one record per CDR3 protein. This table holds about 400,000 distinct CDR3 sequences, roughly 22% found once. The rearrangement uses TRBV20-1 and TRBJ1-3; no reliable D call. The TCR was taken from a human donor who donated a stem cell graft to a child with acute myeloid leukemia. The sample here was PBMCs from the stem cell graft donor, taken from the stem cell graft. In DNA, the CDR3 is TGCAGTGCTGTGGACCGCGCCTATTACTCTGGAAACACCATATATTTT. Its translation: CSAVDRAYYSGNTIYF.